Below are 9 T cell receptor beta chains sequenced from a single sample in a study of beta chain features in type 1 diabetes. The study, taken as a whole, reports: TCRB CDR3 length was moderately but significantly reduced in all four CD4+ subsets of Type 1 diabetes patients.

cDNA synthesis used the whole RNA isolate, giving expressed TCRB sequences. Produced via immunoSEQ multiplex PCR; TCRdb's table is partial and in-frame only. The sample contains 160,000 or so clones, around 9.7% of which appear only once. Antigens for these TCRs are unknown. Sequencing was done on a sample of central memory CD4+ T cells from blood. Receptors were obtained from a woman under 40 with type 1 diabetes.

This clone has a handful of counts. The chain uses TRBV15 and TRBJ1-2; D remains unclear. V lost 0 bases and J lost 6, with 17 bases in between. Germline CDR1 is LNHNV and CDR2 is YYDKDF (reference sequence). The CDR3 has 16 amino acids. CDR3: CATSRDLGVKRDGYTF. The CDR3 coding sequence is TGTGCCACCAGCAGAGATCTCGGGGTAAAAAGAGATGGCTACACCTTC.

The chain links TRBV28 to TRBJ1-1; 8 positions match TRBD1. In germline, CDR1 is MDHEN, CDR2 SYDVKM. This CDR3 is built from 15 residues. Losses at the gene ends were 3 bases for V and 0 bases for J; bases not matched to a gene: 3. For the CDR3, the DNA is TGTGCCAGCAGTTTTAGGGGACAGGTGAACACTGAAGCTTTCTTT. It is translated as CASSFRGQVNTEAFF.

Concerning this clone itself: Other DNA sequences in this sample translate to the same CDR3. This chain uses TRBV11-3 with TRBJ1-2; D gene uncertain. Between the trimmed V and J ends, which lost 0 bases and 4 bases, there was a span of 6 bases. Germline values: CDR1 SGHNT, CDR2 YENEEA. This CDR3 is 13 amino acids long. CDR3 sequence (DNA): TGTGCCAGCAGCTTAGATTCCAGCTATGGCTACACCTTC. It yields the protein CASSLDSSYGYTF.

A word on this clone: Other DNA sequences in the same sample also yield this CDR3. The chain employs TRBV11-3 and TRBJ1-5; D is unclear. In germline, CDR1 is SGHNT, CDR2 YENEEA. There are 13 residues in the CDR3. Trimming cost V 1 base and J 7 bases, with 8 bases left between them. CDR3 protein: CASSLGENQPQHF. CDR3 nucleotides: TGTGCCAGCAGCTTAGGAGAGAACCAGCCCCAGCATTTT.

The rearrangement links TRBV6-5 to TRBJ2-3, with D perhaps TRBD2 (7 bases). The germline CDR1 and CDR2 sequences are MNHEY and SVGAGI. Trimming left V 8 bases short and J 3 bases short, with 15 bases between. There are 14 residues in the CDR3. The CDR3 protein is CASGGGTETDTQYF. CDR3 sequence (DNA): TGTGCCAGCGGCGGGGGCACTGAGACAGATACGCAGTATTTT.

The chain combines TRBV5-1 with TRBJ2-5; no definite D call. The CDR3 runs 13 residues. V lost 5 bases and J 5 bases, leaving 13 bases between the germline ends. The germline CDR1 and CDR2 sequences are SGHRS and YFSETQ. The CDR3, as DNA: TGCGCCAGCAGTAACTTCCCCTGGGAGACCCAGTACTTC. Protein product: CASSNFPWETQYF.

This clone was observed a handful of times. The rearrangement joins TRBV11-2 to TRBJ2-2, with D possibly TRBD1 on 6 matching bases. Between the trimmed V and J ends, which lost 5 bases and 1 base, there was a span of 8 bases. This CDR3 is 14 amino acids long. Germline-derived CDR1 and CDR2 are SGHAT and FQNNGV. The CDR3 spells CASSPDRNTGELFF. The CDR3, as DNA: TGTGCCAGCAGCCCGGACAGGAACACCGGGGAGCTGTTTTTT.

This clone occurred a few times. One junction end disagrees with the germline gene, perhaps due to a read error. The chain combines TRBV18 with TRBJ1-1, with a weak D call TRBD1 (5 bases). The CDR3 covers 13 residues. Germline-derived CDR1 and CDR2 are KGHSH and LQKENI. The CDR3 here is CASSQGDRPEAFF. CDR3 nucleotide sequence: TGTGCCAGCTCACAAGGGGATAGGCCTGAGGCTTTCTTT.

V is TRBV7-9 and J is TRBJ1-2, with 10 bases that match TRBD1. There are 15 residues in the CDR3. The trim removed 5 bases at V and 4 bases at J, leaving 7 bases unmatched. The germline gives CDR1 SEHNR, CDR2 FQNEAQ (reference sequence). The DNA of the CDR3 is TGTGCCAGCAGCACCGACAGGGGGCGCGCCTATGGCTACACCTTC. It specifies CASSTDRGRAYGYTF.